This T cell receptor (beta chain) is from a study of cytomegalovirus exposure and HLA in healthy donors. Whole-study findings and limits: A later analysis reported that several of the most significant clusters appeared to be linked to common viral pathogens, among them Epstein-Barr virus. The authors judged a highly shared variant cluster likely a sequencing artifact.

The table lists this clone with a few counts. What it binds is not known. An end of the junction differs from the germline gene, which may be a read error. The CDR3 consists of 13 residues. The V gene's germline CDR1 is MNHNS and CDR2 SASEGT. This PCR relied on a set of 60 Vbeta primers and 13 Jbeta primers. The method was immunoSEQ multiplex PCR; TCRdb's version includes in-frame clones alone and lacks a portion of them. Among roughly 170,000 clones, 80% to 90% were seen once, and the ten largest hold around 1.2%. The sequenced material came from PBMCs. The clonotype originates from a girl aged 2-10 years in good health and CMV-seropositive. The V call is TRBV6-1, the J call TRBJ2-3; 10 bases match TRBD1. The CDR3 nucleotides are TGCGGTTTGGGACAGGGGCGAACAGATACGCAGTATTTT. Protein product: CGLGQGRTDTQYF.